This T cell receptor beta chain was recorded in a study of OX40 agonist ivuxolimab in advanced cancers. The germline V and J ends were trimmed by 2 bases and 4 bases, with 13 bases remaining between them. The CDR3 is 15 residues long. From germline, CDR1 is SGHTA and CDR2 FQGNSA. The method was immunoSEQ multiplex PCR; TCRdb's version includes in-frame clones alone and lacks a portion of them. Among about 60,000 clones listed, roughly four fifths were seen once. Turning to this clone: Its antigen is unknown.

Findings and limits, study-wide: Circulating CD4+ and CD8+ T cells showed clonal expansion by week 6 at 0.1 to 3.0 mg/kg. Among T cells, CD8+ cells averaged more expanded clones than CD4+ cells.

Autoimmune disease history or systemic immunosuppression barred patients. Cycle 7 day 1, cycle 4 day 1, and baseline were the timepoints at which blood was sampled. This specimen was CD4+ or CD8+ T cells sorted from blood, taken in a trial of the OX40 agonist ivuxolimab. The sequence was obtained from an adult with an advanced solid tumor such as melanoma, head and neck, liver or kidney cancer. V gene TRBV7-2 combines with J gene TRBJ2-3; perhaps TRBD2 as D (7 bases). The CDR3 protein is CASSLRGGPSDTQYF. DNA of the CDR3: TGTGCCAGCAGCTTAAGGGGGGGGCCCTCAGATACGCAGTATTTT.